This T cell receptor (beta chain) was obtained from a study of radiation and T cells in renal cell carcinoma. Overall study findings and caveats: Top tumor clonotypes rose in blood 2 weeks post-radiation, then contracted.

Trimming left V 8 bases short and J 7 bases short, with 15 bases between. The CDR3 contains 12 residues. From germline, CDR1 is SNHLY and CDR2 FYNNEI. Comment on this clone: Antigen: not known.

Produced via immunoSEQ multiplex PCR; TCRdb's table is partial and in-frame only. The sample has about 22,000 clones, more than 75% seen once. Time point of the sample: baseline pretreatment blood. Treatment denoted: 15 Gy SBRT to primary tumor, nephrectomy 4 weeks later. The sequenced sample was blood, obtained from a patient whose treatment included radiotherapy and nephrectomy. The sequence was obtained from a man in his fifties or sixties with renal cell carcinoma. V gene TRBV2 combines with J gene TRBJ2-7; D may be TRBD1 or TRBD2 (5 bases each). Here the CDR3 reads CASRRDGLEQYF. The CDR3 DNA is TGTGCCAGCCGCCGGGACGGACTGGAGCAGTACTTC.